The rows below give T cell receptor beta chains drawn from one sample of a study of cytomegalovirus exposure and HLA in healthy donors. Here immunoSEQ multiplex PCR was the method, and the copy in TCRdb shows in-frame clones only, minus some. In the table there are 75,000 to 90,000 clones, 72% of which are singletons. The specimen sequenced was PBMCs. These receptor sequences come from a woman aged 40 to 50 in good health and CMV-seropositive. Each CDR3 is given with its conserved first and last residue. Each record gives: V gene, clone size, D gene, J gene, CDR3 DNA, CDR3 protein. The D gene is left open where the match is weak. For some rows the clone size is stated as once, few or many, or as a class when expanded; others skip it.

v_gene: TRBV6-1
abundance: few
d_gene: NA
j_gene: TRBJ1-1
CDR3nt: TGTGCCAGCCCTGAGACCACACAGGGAGAAGCTTTCTTT
CDR3aa: CASPETTQGEAFF

v_gene: TRBV5-4
abundance: once
d_gene: NA
j_gene: TRBJ1-2
CDR3nt: TGTGCCAGCAACGAGCCTAACTATGGCTACACCTTC
CDR3aa: CASNEPNYGYTF

v_gene: TRBV18
abundance: few
d_gene: TRBD1
j_gene: TRBJ1-5
CDR3nt: TGTGCCAGCTCACCAATTACAGGGGGTAGCCAGCCCCAGCATTTT
CDR3aa: CASSPITGGSQPQHF

v_gene: TRBV6-1
abundance: NA
d_gene: TRBD1
j_gene: TRBJ1-2
CDR3nt: TGTGCCAGCTCTGCCGGGGACAGCAACTATGGCTACACCTTC
CDR3aa: CASSAGDSNYGYTF

v_gene: TRBV6-1
abundance: NA
d_gene: TRBD1
j_gene: TRBJ1-2
CDR3nt: TGTGCCAGCAGTATGACAGGGCAGGACTATGGCTACACCTTC
CDR3aa: CASSMTGQDYGYTF

v_gene: TRBV5-4
abundance: NA
d_gene: TRBD1
j_gene: TRBJ1-5
CDR3nt: TGTGCCAGCAGTAAACAGGGGGGAGGCAATCAGCCCCAGCATTTT
CDR3aa: CASSKQGGGNQPQHF

v_gene: TRBV28
abundance: once
d_gene: TRBD2
j_gene: TRBJ2-7
CDR3nt: TGTGCCAGCAGTTCCCCCGGACTAGCGGGTCCCTCCTACGAGCAGTACTTC
CDR3aa: CASSSPGLAGPSYEQYF

v_gene: TRBV11-2
abundance: NA
d_gene: NA
j_gene: TRBJ1-1
CDR3nt: TGTGCCAGCAGACCAGGGAACACTGAAGCTTTCTTT
CDR3aa: CASRPGNTEAFF

v_gene: TRBV6-5
abundance: NA
d_gene: TRBD1
j_gene: TRBJ1-2
CDR3nt: TGTGCCAGCAGCCCTTTAAACAGGGGAACCTATGGCTACACCTTC
CDR3aa: CASSPLNRGTYGYTF

v_gene: TRBV28
abundance: NA
d_gene: NA
j_gene: TRBJ1-6
CDR3nt: TGTGCCAGCAACAGGGTTGATAATTCACCCCTCCACTTT
CDR3aa: CASNRVDNSPLHF

v_gene: TRBV7-9
abundance: NA
d_gene: TRBD2
j_gene: TRBJ2-7
CDR3nt: TGTGCCAGCAGCTCCTTGGAGCGGGGAGCGGGGGAGCAGTACTTC
CDR3aa: CASSSLERGAGEQYF

v_gene: TRBV4-1
abundance: few
d_gene: TRBD1
j_gene: TRBJ1-1
CDR3nt: TGCGCCAGCAGCCAACTGTACTCGACAGGGCCAAACACTGAAGCTTTCTTT
CDR3aa: CASSQLYSTGPNTEAFF

v_gene: TRBV6-6
abundance: NA
d_gene: TRBD1
j_gene: TRBJ1-2
CDR3nt: TGTGCCAGCAGCCTGACAGGGAAGAACGGCTACCCCTTC
CDR3aa: CASSLTGKNGYPF

v_gene: TRBV28
abundance: NA
d_gene: NA
j_gene: TRBJ1-4
CDR3nt: TGTGCCAGCAGTTTCACAGGGATCGGTGAAAAACTGTTTTTT
CDR3aa: CASSFTGIGEKLFF

v_gene: TRBV4-3
abundance: NA
d_gene: NA
j_gene: TRBJ1-1
CDR3nt: TGCGCCAGCAGCCCTAGACAGGATGGTTTGGGCACTGAAGCTTTCTTT
CDR3aa: CASSPRQDGLGTEAFF

v_gene: TRBV7-6
abundance: NA
d_gene: NA
j_gene: TRBJ2-5
CDR3nt: TGTGCCAGCAGCTTAGTCCCAGAGGGAAAGGTAGAAACCCAGTACTTC
CDR3aa: CASSLVPEGKVETQYF

v_gene: TRBV15
abundance: NA
d_gene: NA
j_gene: TRBJ1-1
CDR3nt: TGTGCCACCAGCGGAACCCGGGGAGAAAACACTGAAGCTTTCTTT
CDR3aa: CATSGTRGENTEAFF

v_gene: TRBV7-2
abundance: NA
d_gene: NA
j_gene: TRBJ2-7
CDR3nt: TGTGCCAGCAGCTCCCCTTCCTATTACGAGCAGTACTTC
CDR3aa: CASSSPSYYEQYF

v_gene: TRBV5-1
abundance: NA
d_gene: TRBD2
j_gene: TRBJ2-3
CDR3nt: TGCGCCAGCAGCCGAGCGGGGGGCAGCGTAGATACGCAGTATTTT
CDR3aa: CASSRAGGSVDTQYF

v_gene: TRBV7-9
abundance: NA
d_gene: NA
j_gene: TRBJ2-1
CDR3nt: TGTGCCAGCAGCTTATGGGAACGGGGTCCTGAGCAGTTCTTC
CDR3aa: CASSLWERGPEQFF

v_gene: TRBV7-9
abundance: NA
d_gene: NA
j_gene: TRBJ1-1
CDR3nt: TGTGCCAGCAGCTCGGAGTTATACACTGAAGCTTTCTTT
CDR3aa: CASSSELYTEAFF

v_gene: TRBV6-6
abundance: NA
d_gene: NA
j_gene: TRBJ2-1
CDR3nt: TGTGCCAGCAGCGGCCAGGGTCAGGGTGAGCAGTTCTTC
CDR3aa: CASSGQGQGEQFF

v_gene: TRBV27
abundance: NA
d_gene: TRBD2
j_gene: TRBJ2-7
CDR3nt: TGTGCCAGCAGTTTGGCTAGCGGGAGTCATTACGAGCAGTACTTC
CDR3aa: CASSLASGSHYEQYF

v_gene: TRBV6-1
abundance: NA
d_gene: TRBD2
j_gene: TRBJ2-2
CDR3nt: TGTGCCAGCGGTGAGGGGACTAGCGGGGCGAACACCGGGGAGCTGTTTTTT
CDR3aa: CASGEGTSGANTGELFF

v_gene: TRBV7-2
abundance: few
d_gene: NA
j_gene: TRBJ1-1
CDR3nt: TGTGCCAGCAGTTGGGCCTTCATGAACACTGAAGCTTTCTTT
CDR3aa: CASSWAFMNTEAFF

v_gene: TRBV9
abundance: NA
d_gene: NA
j_gene: TRBJ1-6
CDR3nt: TGTGCCAGCAGCGTAGGACTGGAAGACTCACCCCTCCACTTT
CDR3aa: CASSVGLEDSPLHF